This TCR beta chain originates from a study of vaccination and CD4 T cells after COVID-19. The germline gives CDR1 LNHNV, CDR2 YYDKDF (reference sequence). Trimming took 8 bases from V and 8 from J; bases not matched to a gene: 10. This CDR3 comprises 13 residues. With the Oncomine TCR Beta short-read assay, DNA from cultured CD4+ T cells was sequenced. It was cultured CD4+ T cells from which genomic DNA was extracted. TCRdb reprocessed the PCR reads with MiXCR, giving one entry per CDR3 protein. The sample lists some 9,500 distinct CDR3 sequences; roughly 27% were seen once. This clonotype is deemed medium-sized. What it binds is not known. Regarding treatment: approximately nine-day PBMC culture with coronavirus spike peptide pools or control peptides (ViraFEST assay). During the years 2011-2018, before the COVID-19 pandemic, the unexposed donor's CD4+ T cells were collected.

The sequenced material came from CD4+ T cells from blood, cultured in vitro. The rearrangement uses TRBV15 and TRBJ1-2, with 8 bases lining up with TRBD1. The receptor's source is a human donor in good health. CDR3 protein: CATSTPGQEGYTF. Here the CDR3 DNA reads TGTGCCACCTCAACTCCGGGACAGGAGGGCTACACCTTC.